Shown below are 10 T cell receptor beta chains from a single sample sequenced in a study of T-cell memory formation after mild COVID-19. TCRdb passed the 5' RACE reads through MiXCR, listing each CDR3 protein once. This sample yields under 300,000 distinct CDR3 sequences, of which roughly 8.2% are seen a single time; 22% belongs to the top ten. Sequencing was carried out using PBMCs or a T cell subset sorted from them (not recorded which). The receptors were sampled from a man aged 18 to 35 who had mild COVID-19 (a few samples of this study predate the infection). Cell type and time point are not known.

This chain uses TRBV6-5 with TRBJ1-1; D is unresolved. Trimming removed 1 base at V and 3 bases at J, with 9 bases between. In germline, CDR1 is MNHEY, CDR2 SVGAGI. There are 14 residues in the CDR3. The DNA for the CDR3 is TGTGCCAGCAGTTACTATTCGGGAGACACTGAAGCTTTCTTT. Protein sequence: CASSYYSGDTEAFF.

The V gene is TRBV15, the J gene TRBJ2-1; 12 positions agree with TRBD2. Per the germline V gene, CDR1 is LNHNV and CDR2 is YYDKDF (reference sequence). The CDR3 consists of 15 residues. V lost 5 bases to trimming and J lost 8 bases; unmatched junction nucleotides: 7. CDR3 DNA sequence: TGTGCCACCAGCGCCGGACTAGCGGGGAGGGATGAGCAGTTCTTC. Translated: CATSAGLAGRDEQFF. The variable domain in full, with the rest retrieved from reference TRBV15 and TRBJ2-1, is DAMVIQNPRYQVTQFGKPVTLSCSQTLNHNVMYWYQQKSSQAPKLLFHYYDKDFNNEADTPDNFQSRRPNTSFCFLDIRSPGLGDTAMYLCATSAGLAGRDEQFFGPGTRLTVL.

This clonotype was detected a few times. This rearrangement joins TRBV7-2 to TRBJ2-3, with 10 nucleotides matching TRBD1. Germline V gene data show CDR1 as SGHTA and CDR2 as FQGNSA. CDR3 length equals 13 residues. J gave up 9 bases and V 4 bases, and 4 bases lay outside the gene matches. Here the CDR3 reads CASSSQDRGTQYF. As DNA, the CDR3 is TGTGCCAGCAGCTCACAGGACAGGGGGACGCAGTATTTT.

The sample holds many counts of this clonotype. The CDR3 nucleotides are TGTGCCAGCACTAAATCCGGACAGGCCTACGAGCAGTACGTC. Amino acids: CASTKSGQAYEQYV. J is TRBJ2-7 and V is TRBV6-6; TRBD1 agrees at 7 bases. Germline-derived CDR1 and CDR2 are MNHNY and SVGAGI (reference sequence). The J segment lost 2 bases and the V segment lost 7 bases, leaving 8 bases of the junction unmatched. CDR3 length: 14 residues.

This clonotype was seen a few times. The chain carries TRBV3-1 and TRBJ1-2, with D unclear. Per germline, CDR1 LGHDT and CDR2 YNNKEL (reference sequence). The CDR3 extends over 15 amino acids. With 3 bases removed from V and 2 bases from J, the gap between germline ends came to 13 bases. CDR3 bases: TGTGCCAGCAGCCACCCAGGAGTAACCAACTATGGCTACACCTTC. This sequence encodes CASSHPGVTNYGYTF.

V gene TRBV5-1 combines with J gene TRBJ1-1; maybe TRBD1 (6 bases). This CDR3 comprises 15 residues. V was pared by 0 bases and J by 4 bases, with 13 bases between. Germline CDR1 and CDR2: SGHRS and YFSETQ. The CDR3 nucleotides read TGCGCCAGCAGCTTGGCGGGAAACAGGGCCACTGAAGCTTTCTTT. It is translated as CASSLAGNRATEAFF.

The chain employs TRBV20-1 and TRBJ2-3, with 7 bases that match TRBD2. The germline V gene has CDR1 DFQATT and CDR2 SNEGSKA (reference sequence). The CDR3 totals 13 residues. Trimming removed 2 bases from V and 8 bases from J; junction bases left unmatched: 7. The CDR3 is CSARSSGASTQYF. In DNA, the CDR3 is TGCAGTGCTAGATCTAGCGGAGCGAGTACGCAGTATTTT.

The chain combines TRBV12-3 or TRBV12-4 with TRBJ1-1; D may be TRBD1 (6 bases). Trimming shortened V by 3 bases and J by 5 bases, and 10 bases separated the two germline ends. CDR3 size: 13 residues. This chain's CDR3 is CASSFNRETEAFF. As DNA, the CDR3 is TGTGCCAGCAGTTTTAACAGGGAGACTGAAGCTTTCTTT.

This chain links TRBV21-1 with TRBJ1-6; the D call TRBD1 from the table was never checked on the DNA. TRBV21-1 corresponds to a pseudogene. The length of the CDR3 is 16 residues. CDR3 coding DNA: TGTGCCAGCAGCCCCGAAGATGGGGCGAGAGATTCACCCCTCCACTTT. Its translation: CASSPEDGARDSPLHF.

There are many counts of this clonotype. This chain joins TRBV25-1 and TRBJ2-3; D is unclear. The CDR3 runs 13 residues. The V gene's germline CDR1 is MGHDK and CDR2 SYGVNS. Between the trimmed V and J ends, which lost 5 bases and 8 bases, there was a span of 14 bases. The CDR3 nucleotides are TGTGCCAGCAGTTTCGGGTCTGCCTCTACGCAGTATTTT. It translates to CASSFGSASTQYF.